This is a list of T cell receptor beta chains from one sample in a study of cytomegalovirus exposure and HLA in healthy donors. Clones were read by immunoSEQ multiplex PCR, and TCRdb kept only the in-frame ones, dropping some. The table lists tens of thousands of clones, roughly 90% of them singletons. Sequencing input: PBMCs. These receptors were collected from a woman aged 18-29 years in good health and CMV-seronegative. Each CDR3 is given without its conserved first and last residue.

V	J	CDR3
TRBV6-6	TRBJ1-3	ASRTGNSGNTIY
TRBV7-2	TRBJ2-7	ASRRDRGGEQY
TRBV10-2	TRBJ2-7	ASSETRFNEQY
TRBV6-1	TRBJ2-7	ASSSIRGHSYEQY
TRBV27	TRBJ1-2	ASRSRGTGLTNYGYT
TRBV28	TRBJ2-3	ASSLSSGGHPDTQY
TRBV5-1	TRBJ2-5	ASSPSSASQETQY
TRBV7-9	TRBJ2-3	ASSLLSAGPYTDTQY
TRBV27	TRBJ2-7	ASSIGTSGNYEQY
TRBV7-6	TRBJ2-7	ASSPVAGGHIPYEQY
TRBV19	TRBJ1-5	ASSIRGSNQPQH
TRBV11-2	TRBJ1-2	ASSLRGPGTRGGYT
TRBV4-2	TRBJ2-2	ASSLLAGRNTGELF
TRBV9	TRBJ2-3	ASSVASGWDTQY
TRBV28	TRBJ2-2	ASASSGGAFGELF
TRBV30	TRBJ1-2	AWSPRRTGNDGYT
TRBV7-2	TRBJ2-2	ASSLVLANTGELF
TRBV2	TRBJ1-5	ASSERQGDQPQH
TRBV4-1	TRBJ1-1	ASSQTGQGNTEAF
TRBV2	TRBJ1-5	ASSEFFGGVGEQPQH
TRBV7-7	TRBJ2-5	ASSPSIVQETQY
TRBV28	TRBJ1-3	ASSPPGMDTIY
TRBV7-2	TRBJ2-5	ASTQFGLAGETQY
TRBV28	TRBJ1-1	ASRPSSRGPNTEAF
TRBV6-1	TRBJ2-7	ASSPPPGGVSEQY
TRBV5-6	TRBJ2-3	ASTTWQGAQY
TRBV19	TRBJ1-6	ASRTPGGDNSPLH
TRBV23-1	TRBJ2-1	ASSPYVPGQF
TRBV14	TRBJ2-7	ASSQDPGYEQY
TRBV7-9	TRBJ2-3	ASSLATSGGATDTQY
TRBV2	TRBJ2-1	ASNEGGLAGEQF
TRBV7-2	TRBJ2-2	ASSSGLAGPGGELF
TRBV19	TRBJ2-7	ASSISGQGAPEQY
TRBV13	TRBJ2-1	ASSFFEATSSSSYNEQF
TRBV7-2	TRBJ2-3	ASSLRLAGGGDTQY
TRBV28	TRBJ2-7	ASTSAGTGNYEQY
TRBV2	TRBJ1-1	ASRGGFSRTEAF
TRBV12-2	TRBJ2-1	ASRFAGTSYNEQF
TRBV2	TRBJ2-2	ASSAQTGNWGELF
TRBV7-2	TRBJ1-1	ASSLAGRGNTEAF
TRBV10-1	TRBJ1-1	ASTRQEFLNTEAF
TRBV28	TRBJ1-2	ASSPPTGSTNYGYT
TRBV7-9	TRBJ2-1	ASSLMASGGDAYNEQF
TRBV7-6	TRBJ2-1	ASSLTGIGRSSYNEQF
TRBV28	TRBJ1-5	ASSLQGGSNQPQH
TRBV28	TRBJ2-7	ASQIDRGGFYEQY
TRBV4-1	TRBJ2-3	ASRANPSGEADTQY
TRBV7-2	TRBJ1-2	ASSPEQGGNYGYT
TRBV7-9	TRBJ2-1	ASSLALANEQF
TRBV7-6	TRBJ1-1	ASSQTVGGGNTEAF
TRBV28	TRBJ1-4	ASSRPAGANEKLF
TRBV4-1	TRBJ2-7	ASSQVWDRDNEQY
TRBV25-1	TRBJ2-6	ASENGAGDYSGANVLT